These T cell receptor beta chains were read from a single sample in a study of blood T cell repertoires in COVID-19. Some clones are missing from TCRdb's copy, which holds only in-frame ones; the method was immunoSEQ multiplex PCR. The table has 140,000 to 150,000 clones, about four fifths seen once. The source material was peripheral blood. These receptors were obtained from a human donor with acute or convalescent COVID-19. The donor label of this sample is uncertain. CDR3s include the opening cysteine and the closing phenylalanine or tryptophan. Fields, in order: J gene, V gene, CDR3 protein.

j_gene: TRBJ1-2
v_gene: TRBV4-1
CDR3aa: CASRPGQGWYGYTF

j_gene: TRBJ1-5
v_gene: TRBV19
CDR3aa: CASSIDRTTGQPQHF

j_gene: TRBJ1-1
v_gene: TRBV20-1
CDR3aa: CSASRGAGNTEAFF

j_gene: TRBJ2-2
v_gene: TRBV30
CDR3aa: CAWSERDTGELFF

j_gene: TRBJ1-2
v_gene: TRBV6-1
CDR3aa: CASSEAPTGNYGYTF

j_gene: TRBJ2-2
v_gene: TRBV5-5
CDR3aa: CASSHTGWGGELFF

j_gene: TRBJ1-4
v_gene: TRBV15
CDR3aa: CATSRGSTGGDEKLFF

j_gene: TRBJ1-5
v_gene: TRBV2
CDR3aa: CASSETTGGWGGQPQHF

j_gene: TRBJ2-5
v_gene: TRBV11-2
CDR3aa: CASSRDRGETQYF

j_gene: TRBJ1-6
v_gene: TRBV6-5
CDR3aa: CASSYSGGWNSPLHF

j_gene: TRBJ2-7
v_gene: TRBV5-6
CDR3aa: CASSSVRGDRGGEQYF

j_gene: TRBJ2-1
v_gene: TRBV27
CDR3aa: CASSRTIDFYNEQFF

j_gene: TRBJ1-2
v_gene: TRBV5-1
CDR3aa: CASSSPGQGITNYGYTF

j_gene: TRBJ2-3
v_gene: TRBV15
CDR3aa: CAASGGPFLLTDTQYF

j_gene: TRBJ1-2
v_gene: TRBV5-6
CDR3aa: CASSSTGTASNYGYTF

j_gene: TRBJ2-3
v_gene: TRBV6-5
CDR3aa: CASRARGGRTDTQYF

j_gene: TRBJ2-2
v_gene: TRBV7-2
CDR3aa: CASSRGDRGTGELFF

j_gene: TRBJ2-5
v_gene: TRBV7-9
CDR3aa: CASSWNSGGETQYF

j_gene: TRBJ2-2
v_gene: TRBV2
CDR3aa: CASSVVVSGGGGELFF

j_gene: TRBJ1-6
v_gene: TRBV2
CDR3aa: CASSREGTYNSPLHF

j_gene: TRBJ2-7
v_gene: TRBV4-1
CDR3aa: CASSQAGLVHYEQYF

j_gene: TRBJ2-5
v_gene: TRBV7-3
CDR3aa: CASSSGQGWGETQYF

j_gene: TRBJ1-2
v_gene: TRBV11-2
CDR3aa: CASSVVGATYGYTF

j_gene: TRBJ1-2
v_gene: TRBV6-1
CDR3aa: CASSEGRQDHNYGYTF

j_gene: TRBJ1-2
v_gene: TRBV24-1
CDR3aa: CATSDSASLLNYGYTF

j_gene: TRBJ2-7
v_gene: TRBV11-2
CDR3aa: CASSLARTTPHEQYF

j_gene: TRBJ1-6
v_gene: TRBV4-2
CDR3aa: CASSQVLDRSNSPLHF

j_gene: TRBJ2-3
v_gene: TRBV5-8
CDR3aa: CASSFVGRVVTDTQYF

j_gene: TRBJ2-4
v_gene: TRBV6-5
CDR3aa: CASSYSGPGNIQYF

j_gene: TRBJ1-2
v_gene: TRBV9
CDR3aa: CASSVAVQALYGYTF

j_gene: TRBJ2-3
v_gene: TRBV6-5
CDR3aa: CASSRGDTQYF

j_gene: TRBJ2-3
v_gene: TRBV27
CDR3aa: CASSLPGPRGDTQYF

j_gene: TRBJ1-1
v_gene: TRBV3-1/TRBV3-2
CDR3aa: CASSLRVENTEAFF

j_gene: TRBJ1-2
v_gene: TRBV30
CDR3aa: CAWSVMGQGAPGYTF

j_gene: TRBJ1-2
v_gene: TRBV6-4
CDR3aa: CASSADGNYGYTF

j_gene: TRBJ2-1
v_gene: TRBV5-1
CDR3aa: CASSLGDYNEQFF

j_gene: TRBJ1-2
v_gene: TRBV19
CDR3aa: CASSRGLGANYGYTF

j_gene: TRBJ2-1
v_gene: TRBV7-9
CDR3aa: CASSLDSGEQFF

j_gene: TRBJ1-1
v_gene: TRBV15
CDR3aa: CATSREGSWDTEAFF

j_gene: TRBJ1-2
v_gene: TRBV10-3
CDR3aa: CAIRSGDYGYTF

j_gene: TRBJ1-6
v_gene: TRBV3-1/TRBV3-2
CDR3aa: CASSHTGVSPLHF

j_gene: TRBJ1-3
v_gene: TRBV3-1/TRBV3-2
CDR3aa: CASSPLVGSGNTIYF

j_gene: TRBJ1-2
v_gene: TRBV10-3
CDR3aa: CAITGGVGGGNYGYTF

j_gene: TRBJ1-5
v_gene: TRBV6-5
CDR3aa: CASSYSGPNSNQPQHF

j_gene: TRBJ2-6
v_gene: TRBV9
CDR3aa: CASSHGRDRHSGANVLTF

j_gene: TRBJ1-2
v_gene: TRBV5-5
CDR3aa: CASSPRQLDGYTF

j_gene: TRBJ1-2
v_gene: TRBV19
CDR3aa: CASSIVRGPDYGYTF

j_gene: TRBJ2-2
v_gene: TRBV5-6
CDR3aa: CASSPRIPMNTGELFF

j_gene: TRBJ1-4
v_gene: TRBV15
CDR3aa: CATSRGDRANEKLFF

j_gene: TRBJ2-1
v_gene: TRBV21-1
CDR3aa: CATPSVLIAGDNEQFF

j_gene: TRBJ1-4
v_gene: TRBV2
CDR3aa: CASRALGSEKLFF

j_gene: TRBJ1-3
v_gene: TRBV6-5
CDR3aa: CASSYNAGDSGNTIYF

j_gene: TRBJ2-5
v_gene: TRBV4-1
CDR3aa: CASSFGGGRETQYF